Listed here is a single TCR beta chain. This sample is drawn from a study of blood T cell repertoires in COVID-19. Study-level information: From the United States, Italy and Spain came samples of acute and convalescent COVID-19. PBMCs, B-cell-depleted T cells, or T cells were the source of the cDNA or gDNA that made up the material.

Source study methods: Reference gene primers were amplified, and this amplification served to estimate nucleated cell counts. The table came from immunoSEQ multiplex PCR; TCRdb's copy has only in-frame clones and leaves some out. V and J calls plus clone size are reproduced from that table; the DNA served to infer D and trimming. The repertoire consists of under 130,000 clones, with approximately 81% occurring once and the leading ten covering 2% to 2.5%. There are 16 residues in the CDR3. The germline V gene has CDR1 MDHEN and CDR2 SYDVKM. V shed 4 bases and J 0 bases; nucleotides not matched to a gene: 5.

The origin of this receptor is a human donor in a cohort sampled during active COVID-19. The specimen sequenced was peripheral blood. The V and J genes are TRBV28 and TRBJ1-4; the match to TRBD1 covers 7 bases. Here the CDR3 DNA reads TGTGCCAGCAGTTCGCTCGGGACAGCAACTAATGAAAAACTGTTTTTT. It encodes CASSSLGTATNEKLFF.